The 31 T cell receptor beta chains given below trace back to one sample, sequenced in a study of T cell repertoires in cytomegalovirus infection (dated by TCRdb to the late 2010s). The instrument was an Illumina HiSeq 1500. The public reads were run again by TCRdb, first through fastp at Q25 and then through MiXCR, and only productive beta chains were kept. Rows merge per CDR3 protein into single entries with the most common DNA and genes. This sample gives more than 250,000 distinct CDR3 sequences in total; roughly an eighth of them show up just once. The top ten clones comprise roughly 8.7% of the sample. Specimen: PBMCs. The origin of the receptors is a human donor in good health (CMV status not recorded). Some clones in this sample may be carry-over from other donors' samples.

This clonotype was counted at least ten times. The V gene is TRBV7-9, the J gene TRBJ1-2; D gene uncertain. Trimming stripped 6 bases from V and 6 bases from J, with 17 bases between. CDR1 is SEHNR, CDR2 FQNEAQ, per germline (reference sequence). The CDR3 runs to 14 residues. CDR3 DNA sequence: TGTGCCAGCAGTTACGGACTGGCCGTCAATGGCTACACCTTC. Its protein is CASSYGLAVNGYTF.

The rearrangement links TRBV19 to TRBJ2-2; 12 positions match TRBD2. Trimming took 2 bases from V and 0 from J; bases not matched to a gene: 7. The length of the CDR3 is 19 residues. Per germline, CDR1 LNHDA and CDR2 SQIVND (reference sequence). The CDR3 nucleotides read TGTGCCAGTAGTATACAAATCAGGACTAGCGGGGCGAACACCGGGGAGCTGTTTTTT. It is translated as CASSIQIRTSGANTGELFF.

The gene calls are TRBV5-6 and TRBJ1-5; D is unresolved. Germline V CDR1 and CDR2: SGHDT, YYEEEE. This CDR3 has 16 residues. V was pared by 0 bases and J by 7 bases, with 17 bases between. As DNA, the CDR3 is TGTGCCAGCAGCTTGGGCTCTGGGGTAAGTCACCAGCCCCAGCATTTT. Translating gives CASSLGSGVSHQPQHF.

This clonotype was found a few times. The CDR3 protein is CASGGRYNEQFF. As DNA, the CDR3 is TGTGCCAGCGGGGGACGCTACAATGAGCAGTTCTTC. The chain is built from TRBV28 and TRBJ2-1; D is tentatively TRBD1 or TRBD2 (5 bases each). V gave up 8 bases and J gave up 3 bases, with 8 bases separating them. The germline CDR1 and CDR2 sequences are MDHEN and SYDVKM. The CDR3 covers 12 residues.

This clonotype was recorded at least ten times. V usage is TRBV28 and J usage is TRBJ1-4, with TRBD1 matching 8 bases. This CDR3 is built from 16 residues. V trimming: 6 bases; J trimming: 0 bases; junction bases outside the gene matches: 6. CDR1 is MDHEN and CDR2 is SYDVKM in the germline V gene. The chain's CDR3 is CASSKGQGPTNEKLFF. The CDR3 nucleotides read TGTGCCAGCAGCAAAGGACAGGGACCAACTAATGAAAAACTGTTTTTT.

Only one count was recorded for this clonotype. CDR3 in DNA: TGTGCCAGCTCACCACAAATTAACAGCGATGGCTACACCTTC. Amino acid sequence: CASSPQINSDGYTF. The rearrangement uses TRBV18 and TRBJ1-2, with D uncertain. This CDR3 has 14 amino acids. Germline values: CDR1 KGHSH, CDR2 LQKENI. The V gene lost 1 base and the J gene lost 6 bases, with 12 bases spanning the gap.

The chain carries TRBV6-2 or TRBV6-3 and TRBJ2-1; 9 positions agree with TRBD2. Losses at the gene ends were 6 bases for V and 4 bases for J; bases not matched to a gene: 7. Germline V gene lookup returns CDR1 MNHEY and CDR2 SVGEGT. The CDR3 is 15 residues long. In DNA form, the CDR3 reads TGTGCCAGCAGCCCGACTAGCGGATTGTACAATGAGCAGTTCTTC. Its protein product is CASSPTSGLYNEQFF.

This clonotype was seen at least ten times. This chain uses TRBV6-2 or TRBV6-3 with TRBJ1-5; D not resolved. Per germline, CDR1 MNHEY and CDR2 SVGEGT. There are 12 residues in the CDR3. The V and J ends lost 6 bases and 4 bases respectively, with 7 bases between them. CDR3 region: CASRATNQPQHF. Here the CDR3 DNA reads TGTGCCAGCAGGGCTACTAATCAGCCCCAGCATTTT.

This clonotype was counted many times. This chain links TRBV5-1 with TRBJ2-7, with a possible D match to TRBD2 (5 bases). CDR1 is SGHRS, CDR2 YFSETQ, per germline. The CDR3 runs to 12 residues. V lost 3 bases and J 6 bases, leaving 10 bases between the germline ends. DNA of the CDR3: TGCGCCAGCAGCTGGACGGCGGGCGAGCAGTACTTC. Its translation is CASSWTAGEQYF. Full variable domain (missing parts from reference TRBV5-1 and TRBJ2-7): KAGVTQTPRYLIKTRGQQVTLSCSPISGHRSVSWYQQTPGQGLQFLFEYFSETQRNKGNFPGRFSGRQFSNSRSEMNVSTLELGDSALYLCASSWTAGEQYFGPGTRLTVT.

In its sample, this clonotype was seen a few times. As DNA, the CDR3 is TGCAGTGCTAGACTCACCAGGGGCTTCATGAACACTGAAGCTTTCTTT. This codes for CSARLTRGFMNTEAFF. The chain carries TRBV20-1 and TRBJ1-1; maybe TRBD1 (6 bases). Between the trimmed V and J ends, which lost 2 bases and 0 bases, there was a span of 16 bases. This CDR3 has 16 residues. CDR1 is DFQATT and CDR2 is SNEGSKA in the germline V gene (reference sequence).

The rearrangement links TRBV29-1 to TRBJ2-7; possibly TRBD1 for D (6 bases). The CDR3 spans 13 residues. V was pared by 0 bases and J by 0 bases, with 6 bases between. Germline CDR1 and CDR2: SQVTM and ANQGSEA. This CDR3 is CSVEDRGSYEQYF. CDR3 bases: TGCAGCGTTGAAGACAGGGGCTCCTACGAGCAGTACTTC.

This clonotype was recorded a few times. The chain combines TRBV25-1 with TRBJ1-2, with D tentatively TRBD1 (6 bases). The V gene lost 3 bases and the J gene lost 7 bases, with 9 bases spanning the gap. CDR1 MGHDK and CDR2 SYGVNS come from the germline V gene. The CDR3 loop spans 12 amino acids. This chain's CDR3 is CASSDRGRGYTF. In DNA form, the CDR3 reads TGTGCCAGCAGTGACAGGGGCCGTGGCTACACCTTC.

This clonotype was found many times. This chain uses TRBV6-1 with TRBJ2-7; the match to TRBD2 covers 9 bases. Germline V CDR1 and CDR2: MNHNS, SASEGT. The trim removed 6 bases at V and 2 bases at J, leaving 5 bases unmatched. The CDR3 loop spans 14 amino acids. The CDR3: CASRPSGTTYEQYF. CDR3 nucleotides: TGTGCCAGCAGACCTAGCGGGACCACCTACGAGCAGTACTTC.

V gene TRBV20-1 combines with J gene TRBJ2-7, with TRBD1 identical over 7 bases. Trimming cost V 5 bases and J 5 bases; bases outside gene matches: 12. The CDR3 is 14 amino acids. The germline V gene has CDR1 DFQATT and CDR2 SNEGSKA (reference sequence). CDR3 DNA: TGCAGTGCTCCTTTCCGGGACAGTTCGAACGAGCAGTACTTC. Its protein product is CSAPFRDSSNEQYF.

This clonotype has a handful of counts. The V call is TRBV29-1, the J call TRBJ1-4; 7 bases align to TRBD1. Germline loops: CDR1 SQVTM, CDR2 ANQGSEA. The CDR3 runs 14 residues. V was clipped by 4 bases and J by 7 bases; unmatched bases: 9. The CDR3 here is CSVGYRGNVEKLFF. CDR3 bases: TGCAGCGTTGGATACAGGGGTAATGTTGAAAAACTGTTTTTT.

This clonotype was seen repeatedly, ten times or more. V usage is TRBV28 and J usage is TRBJ1-5; no definite D call. CDR1 and CDR2 (germline): MDHEN, SYDVKM. This CDR3 spans 14 amino acids. Trimming took 4 bases from V and 1 from J, leaving 8 bases between them. The CDR3 DNA sequence: TGTGCCAGCAGTTCCCCGGACAGCAATCAGCCCCAGCATTTT. It yields the protein CASSSPDSNQPQHF.

This clonotype was picked up many times. The chain couples TRBV6-1 to TRBJ1-2, with 9 bases that match TRBD1. After removal of 6 bases from V and 4 bases from J, the junction contained 9 bases not matched to a gene. The V gene's germline CDR1 is MNHNS and CDR2 SASEGT. The CDR3 is made up of 15 amino acids. The CDR3: CASSATGTGLYGYTF. The CDR3 DNA sequence: TGTGCCAGCAGCGCGACCGGGACAGGGCTCTATGGCTACACCTTC.

The DNA for the CDR3 is TGTGCCAGCAGGGGGGGGGGGCGAACAGATACGCAGTATTTT. Its protein is CASRGGGRTDTQYF. V is TRBV7-2 and J is TRBJ2-3, with TRBD2 as a possible D gene (7 bases). Germline values: CDR1 SGHTA, CDR2 FQGNSA. This CDR3 has 14 amino acids. V gave up 6 bases and J gave up 3 bases, with 13 bases separating them.

This clonotype was detected ten times or more. The rearrangement uses TRBV29-1 and TRBJ1-1; 9 positions match TRBD1. Germline-derived CDR1 and CDR2 are SQVTM and ANQGSEA. This CDR3 has 16 residues. The junction had 14 bases not matched to a gene; V was cut back by 6 bases and J by 3 bases. CDR3 residues: CSVPSRTGAFYTEAFF. The CDR3 DNA follows: TGCAGCGTCCCCTCTCGGACAGGGGCCTTCTACACTGAAGCTTTCTTT. Drawing the rest from reference TRBV29-1 and TRBJ1-1, the complete variable domain is SAVISQKPSRDICQRGTSLTIQCQVDSQVTMMFWYRQQPGQSLTLIATANQGSEATYESGFVIDKFPISRPNLTFSTLTVSNMSPEDSSIYLCSVPSRTGAFYTEAFFGQGTRLTVV.

The genes are TRBV6-5 and TRBJ2-1; no firm D call. This CDR3 spans 12 amino acids. The V and J ends lost 2 bases and 6 bases respectively, with 5 bases between them. Per germline, CDR1 MNHEY and CDR2 SVGAGI. The CDR3 DNA reads as TGTGCCAGCAGTTACACCCCCAATGAGCAGTTCTTC. Encoded protein: CASSYTPNEQFF.

This chain connects TRBV20-1 to TRBJ2-7; 9 nucleotides line up with TRBD2. V shed 3 bases and J 4 bases; nucleotides not matched to a gene: 4. The CDR3 sequence is 13 residues long. From germline, CDR1 is DFQATT and CDR2 SNEGSKA (reference sequence). CDR3 protein: CSARVSGGYEQYF. DNA of the CDR3: TGCAGTGCTAGGGTTAGCGGGGGATACGAGCAGTACTTC.

This clonotype turned up a few times. The V and J genes are TRBV6-5 and TRBJ2-3; D is perhaps TRBD1 or TRBD2 (5 bases each). With 7 bases removed from V and 1 base from J, the gap between germline ends came to 15 bases. Per germline, CDR1 MNHEY and CDR2 SVGAGI. The CDR3 has 15 amino acids. CDR3: CASIFRDPRTDTQYF. CDR3 DNA sequence: TGTGCCAGCATCTTCCGGGACCCCCGCACAGATACGCAGTATTTT.

The chain employs TRBV7-9 and TRBJ1-2; 10 bases fit TRBD1. V shed 2 bases, J shed 3 bases, and the junction held 6 bases outside the gene matches. This CDR3 is built from 16 residues. CDR1 and CDR2 from the germline V gene are SEHNR and FQNEAQ (reference sequence). CDR3 sequence (DNA): TGTGCCAGCAGCTTACCTTCCGGGACAGGGGACTATGGCTACACCTTC. This codes for CASSLPSGTGDYGYTF.

This chain joins TRBV15 and TRBJ2-3; TRBD1 aligns across 7 bases. Losses at the gene ends were 0 bases for V and 6 bases for J; bases not matched to a gene: 6. The CDR3 sequence is 15 residues long. From germline, CDR1 is LNHNV and CDR2 YYDKDF (reference sequence). CDR3 loop: CATSRDRQGSDTQYF. CDR3 sequence (DNA): TGTGCCACCAGCAGAGATAGACAGGGATCCGATACGCAGTATTTT.

The chain has TRBV20-1 and TRBJ2-5; possible D gene TRBD1, 5 bases. The CDR3 totals 13 residues. In germline, CDR1 is DFQATT, CDR2 SNEGSKA (reference sequence). V was clipped by 4 bases and J by 4 bases, with 13 bases between them. CDR3 nucleotide sequence: TGCAGTGCTAATCCAGGGTTGGGAGAGACCCAGTACTTC. Protein product: CSANPGLGETQYF.

This rearrangement joins TRBV28 to TRBJ2-1, with 8 bases fitting TRBD1. CDR1 MDHEN and CDR2 SYDVKM come from the germline V gene. This CDR3 spans 15 amino acids. The CDR3 here is CAAERWAGGKNEQFF. CDR3 DNA sequence: TGTGCTGCCGAGAGGTGGGCAGGGGGCAAGAATGAGCAGTTCTTC.

This clonotype came up many times. The V call is TRBV7-9, the J call TRBJ2-7; unclear D gene. There are 14 residues in the CDR3. The V end was cut by 1 base, the J end by 0 bases, with 7 bases between. The germline V gene encodes CDR1 SEHNR and CDR2 FQNEAQ (reference sequence). CDR3 DNA sequence: TGTGCCAGCAGCTTAGACAGCTTCTCCTACGAGCAGTACTTC. As protein: CASSLDSFSYEQYF.

This clonotype turned up a few times. The chain employs TRBV19 and TRBJ2-2; 7 nucleotides line up with TRBD1. Germline-derived CDR1 and CDR2 are LNHDA and SQIVND (reference sequence). With V trimmed by 7 bases and J by 7 bases, 6 bases remained unmatched. The CDR3 extends over 13 amino acids. The CDR3 is CASKQQGIGELFF. In DNA form, the CDR3 reads TGTGCCAGTAAACAACAGGGGATCGGGGAGCTGTTTTTT.

This clonotype came up many times. The chain employs TRBV6-2 or TRBV6-3 and TRBJ1-5, with 7 bases that match TRBD1. V lost 6 bases, J lost 6 bases, and 11 bases stayed unmatched. The CDR3 runs 15 residues. Germline V gives CDR1 MNHEY, CDR2 SVGEGT. Here the CDR3 reads CASRSTGAGSQPQHF. The CDR3 DNA reads TGTGCCAGCAGGTCCACAGGGGCAGGAAGTCAGCCCCAGCATTTT.

This clonotype came up many times. The gene calls are TRBV7-2 and TRBJ1-1, with D unresolved. V was trimmed by 1 base and J by 8 bases, leaving 14 bases between them. The germline V gene has CDR1 SGHTA and CDR2 FQGNSA. The CDR3 sequence is 14 residues long. CDR3 residues: CASSLGVNVGEAFF. As DNA, the CDR3 is TGTGCCAGCAGCTTAGGGGTGAACGTGGGAGAAGCTTTCTTT.

V usage is TRBV5-4 and J usage is TRBJ2-1; 7 bases are shared with TRBD1. J lost 4 bases, V lost 5 bases, and 9 bases had no gene match. The CDR3 spans 15 residues. Germline lookup yields CDR1 SGHNT and CDR2 YYREEE (reference sequence). CDR3 region: CASRPDRAPYNEQFF. The CDR3 region has the DNA TGTGCCAGCAGACCTGACAGGGCCCCATACAATGAGCAGTTCTTC.